These 15 T cell receptor beta chains were sequenced from one sample in a study of blood T cell repertoires in COVID-19. Here immunoSEQ multiplex PCR was the method, and the copy in TCRdb shows in-frame clones only, minus some. The sample records 60,000 to 90,000 clones, over 70% being singletons. Sequenced input: peripheral blood. The source is a man aged 55-75 years with acute or convalescent COVID-19.

This clone was counted once. This chain uses TRBV18 with TRBJ2-3; the D gene is possibly TRBD2 (5 bases). CDR3 length: 16 residues. Germline V gene sequence: CDR1 KGHSH, CDR2 LQKENI. Between the trimmed V and J ends, which lost 2 bases and 1 base, there was a span of 13 bases. In nucleotides, the CDR3 is TGTGCCAGCTCACCATCGAGGGAGCATGGCACAGATACGCAGTATTTT. Translated: CASSPSREHGTDTQYF.

The V call is TRBV19, the J call TRBJ2-3, with 8 bases aligning to TRBD2. Germline CDR1 LNHDA, CDR2 SQIVND (reference sequence). This CDR3 is 14 amino acids long. V shed 2 bases, J shed 7 bases, and the junction held 5 bases outside the gene matches. The CDR3 DNA reads TGTGCCAGTAGTATAAGCGGGGGCGGATATACGCAGTATTTT. It codes for CASSISGGGYTQYF.

The chain is built from TRBV7-9 and TRBJ1-2; 8 bases fit TRBD1. V trimming: 3 bases; J trimming: 7 bases; junction bases outside the gene matches: 4. This CDR3 comprises 13 residues. Germline V CDR1 and CDR2: SEHNR, FQNEAQ (reference sequence). DNA for the CDR3: TGTGCCAGCAGCTTGACAGGGGATGGTGGCTACACCTTC. It codes for CASSLTGDGGYTF.

The J gene is TRBJ2-3, the V gene TRBV6-5; D unresolved. The CDR3 sequence is 12 residues long. V was trimmed by 6 bases and J by 2 bases, leaving 6 bases between them. Germline assignment: CDR1 MNHEY and CDR2 SVGAGI. CDR3: CASSSLTDTQYF. As DNA, the CDR3 is TGTGCCAGCAGCTCCCTCACAGATACGCAGTATTTT.

The V call is TRBV23-1, the J call TRBJ2-7, with TRBD1 identical over 9 bases. TRBV23-1 is marked as an open reading frame, function uncertain. The CDR3 runs to 15 residues. Germline trimming cut 0 bases from V and 5 bases from J; bases unmatched to any gene: 5. In DNA, the CDR3 is TGCGCCAGCAGTCAATCGGGGACAGGGTTTCACGAGCAGTACGTC. Translated, it gives CASSQSGTGFHEQYV.

The gene calls are TRBV6-1 and TRBJ1-1; tentatively, D is TRBD1 (5 bases). This CDR3 has 14 amino acids. Trimming took 2 bases from V and 8 from J, leaving 15 bases between them. Per germline, CDR1 MNHNS and CDR2 SASEGT. The CDR3 sequence is CASSETWGRREAFF. CDR3 nucleotide sequence: TGTGCCAGCAGTGAAACGTGGGGCAGGCGGGAAGCTTTCTTT.

The chain uses TRBV5-6 and TRBJ2-7, with D tentatively TRBD1 (6 bases). Germline V gene sequence: CDR1 SGHDT, CDR2 YYEEEE. V lost 2 bases and J lost 2, with 11 bases in between. The CDR3 extends over 14 amino acids. CDR3 loop: CASSFGGLAYEQYF. As DNA, the CDR3 is TGTGCCAGCAGCTTTGGGGGCCTAGCCTACGAGCAGTACTTC.

V usage is TRBV30 and J usage is TRBJ2-7; D perhaps matches TRBD1 (6 bases). Germline CDR1 reads GTSNPN; CDR2 reads SVGIG (reference sequence). The CDR3 is made up of 14 amino acids. V was clipped by 4 bases and J by 3 bases, with 16 bases between them. CDR3 in amino acids: CAWTHRERGYEQYF. CDR3 DNA: TGTGCCTGGACCCACAGGGAAAGGGGCTACGAGCAGTACTTC.

Comment on this clone: This may come from a read error, since a much larger clone is one base off. Other DNA sequences of this sample code for an identical CDR3. The rearrangement joins TRBV11-2 to TRBJ2-1, with TRBD2 matching over 9 bases. V lost 6 bases and J lost 7; bases outside the gene matches: 10. CDR1 and CDR2 (germline): SGHAT, FQNNGV. This CDR3 comprises 15 residues. The CDR3 DNA reads as TGTGCCAGCAGACCTCGCGGGGGGGCGGGGAATGAGCAGTTCTTC. Translating gives CASRPRGGAGNEQFF.

The chain joins TRBV5-1 to TRBJ1-2; 12 bases map to TRBD1. Germline V gives CDR1 SGHRS, CDR2 YFSETQ. The CDR3 consists of 16 residues. Unmatched junction bases numbered 13, after V lost 6 bases and J lost 7 bases. The CDR3: CASTIDGTGGTSGYTF. CDR3 in DNA: TGCGCCAGCACCATTGACGGGACAGGGGGCACCTCTGGCTACACCTTC.

The V and J genes are TRBV27 and TRBJ2-2; D unresolved. Trimming shortened V by 5 bases and J by 8 bases, and 15 bases separated the two germline ends. CDR1 is MNHEY, CDR2 SMNVEV, per germline (reference sequence). The CDR3 is made up of 14 amino acids. The CDR3 DNA reads TGTGCCAGCAGTCTCACCCAACTCGCTGGGGAGCTGTTTTTT. This codes for CASSLTQLAGELFF.

V usage is TRBV24-1 and J usage is TRBJ1-2, with TRBD1 matching 10 bases. V shed 2 bases, J shed 3 bases, and the junction held 5 bases outside the gene matches. The CDR3 is made up of 16 amino acids. The germline gives CDR1 KGHDR, CDR2 SFDVKD. The CDR3: CATSDSTGTGDYGYTF. As DNA, the CDR3 is TGTGCCACCAGTGATTCCACCGGGACAGGGGACTATGGCTACACCTTC.

The CDR3 protein is CASSQDRASGGDTQYF. The CDR3 nucleotides are TGTGCCAGCAGCCAAGATCGCGCGAGCGGTGGAGATACGCAGTATTTT. The V and J genes are TRBV4-2 and TRBJ2-3, with a tentative D call TRBD2 (5 bases). Trimming cost V 0 bases and J 5 bases, with 15 bases left between them. This CDR3 has 16 residues. Germline assignment: CDR1 LGHNA and CDR2 YNFKEQ.

Only one count was recorded for this clone. V is TRBV4-1 and J is TRBJ2-3; the D gene is possibly TRBD2 (5 bases). V lost 3 bases to trimming and J lost 1 base, with 11 bases between them. Germline-derived CDR1 and CDR2 are MGHRA and YSYEKL. This CDR3 has 15 amino acids. The CDR3 nucleotides are TGCGCCAGCAGCCAGCCCGGAGCGGGCACAGATACGCAGTATTTT. Translated: CASSQPGAGTDTQYF.

This chain connects TRBV7-8 to TRBJ2-3; no clear D gene. This CDR3 is built from 14 residues. Germline V gene data show CDR1 as SGHVS and CDR2 as FQNEAQ. Deletions cut 2 bases from V and 4 bases from J, with 10 bases between. The CDR3 region is CASSLSPDSDTQYF. The CDR3 coding sequence is TGTGCCAGCAGCTTATCCCCAGATTCAGATACGCAGTATTTT.